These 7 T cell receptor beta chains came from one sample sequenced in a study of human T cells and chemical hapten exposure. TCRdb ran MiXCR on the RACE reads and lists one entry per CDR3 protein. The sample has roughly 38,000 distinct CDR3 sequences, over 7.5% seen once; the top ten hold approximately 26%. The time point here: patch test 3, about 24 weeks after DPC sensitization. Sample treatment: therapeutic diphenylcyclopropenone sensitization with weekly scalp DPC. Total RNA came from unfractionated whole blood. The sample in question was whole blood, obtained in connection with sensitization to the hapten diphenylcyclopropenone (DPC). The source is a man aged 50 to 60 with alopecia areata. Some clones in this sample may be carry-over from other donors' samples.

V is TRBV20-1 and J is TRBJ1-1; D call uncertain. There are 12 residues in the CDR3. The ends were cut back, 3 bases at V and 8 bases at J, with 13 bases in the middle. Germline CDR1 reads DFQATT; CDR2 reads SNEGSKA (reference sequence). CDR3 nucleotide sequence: TGCAGTGCTAGTCTACAGCTTACAGAAGCTTTCTTT. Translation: CSASLQLTEAFF.

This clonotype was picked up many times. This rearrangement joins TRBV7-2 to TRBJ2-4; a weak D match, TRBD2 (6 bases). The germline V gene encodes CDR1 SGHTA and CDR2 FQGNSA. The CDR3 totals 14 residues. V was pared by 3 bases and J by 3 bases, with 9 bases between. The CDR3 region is CASSFGTGKNIQYF. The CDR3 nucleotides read TGTGCCAGCAGCTTCGGGACTGGCAAAAACATTCAGTACTTC. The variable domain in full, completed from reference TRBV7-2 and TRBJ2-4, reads GAGVSQSPSNKVTEKGKDVELRCDPISGHTALYWYRQSLGQGLEFLIYFQGNSAPDKSGLPSDRFSAERTGGSVSTLTIQRTQQEDSAVYLCASSFGTGKNIQYFGAGTRLSVL.

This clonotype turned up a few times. The CDR3 DNA sequence: TGCAGTGCTAAGGGGGCGGCGGATACGCAGTATTTT. This sequence encodes CSAKGAADTQYF. The chain has TRBV20-1 and TRBJ2-3; 7 bases are a match to TRBD1. Germline V CDR1 and CDR2: DFQATT, SNEGSKA (reference sequence). Losses at the gene ends were 4 bases for V and 6 bases for J; bases not matched to a gene: 4. CDR3 length: 12 amino acids.

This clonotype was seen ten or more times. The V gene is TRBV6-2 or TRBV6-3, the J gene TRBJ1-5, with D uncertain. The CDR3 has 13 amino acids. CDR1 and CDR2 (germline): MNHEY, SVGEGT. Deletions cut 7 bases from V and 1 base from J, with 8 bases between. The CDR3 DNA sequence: TGTGCCAGCACCCGGACGAGCAATCAGCCCCAGCATTTT. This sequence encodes CASTRTSNQPQHF.

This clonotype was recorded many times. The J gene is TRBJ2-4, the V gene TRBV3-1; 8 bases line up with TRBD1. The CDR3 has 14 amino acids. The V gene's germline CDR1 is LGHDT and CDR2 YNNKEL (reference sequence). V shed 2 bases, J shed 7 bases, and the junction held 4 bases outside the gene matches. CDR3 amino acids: CASSQQGASNIQYF. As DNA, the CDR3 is TGTGCCAGCAGCCAACAGGGGGCGAGTAACATTCAGTACTTC.

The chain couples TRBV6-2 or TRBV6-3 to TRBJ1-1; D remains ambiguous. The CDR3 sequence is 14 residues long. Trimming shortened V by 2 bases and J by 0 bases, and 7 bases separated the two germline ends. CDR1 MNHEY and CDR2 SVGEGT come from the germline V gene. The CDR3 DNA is TGTGCCAGCAGTTACGCGTACCTGAACACTGAAGCTTTCTTT. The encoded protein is CASSYAYLNTEAFF.

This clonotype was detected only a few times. The CDR3 loop reads CASSLFPGEDKNIQYF. The DNA of the CDR3 is TGTGCCAGCAGCTTATTTCCAGGGGAGGACAAAAACATTCAGTACTTC. The V and J genes are TRBV11-2 and TRBJ2-4; either TRBD1 or TRBD2 may supply D (6 bases each). CDR1 is SGHAT, CDR2 FQNNGV, per germline. Trimming cost V 2 bases and J 3 bases, with 14 bases left between them. The CDR3 is 16 amino acids.